The 15 T cell receptor beta chains below were found in one sample sequenced in a study of molecular identifiers for immune sequencing clone quantification. Via MiXCR, TCRdb re-called the PCR reads, giving one row per CDR3 protein. Of hundreds of thousands of distinct CDR3 sequences listed, just under 20% are singletons. Sequenced input: naive CD8+ T cells from blood, with Jurkat cell RNA spiked in. Subset noted: FACS-sorted CD8+CD4-CCR7+CD45RA+ naive T cells. These receptor sequences come from a human donor in good health. Some libraries in this study had Jurkat cell RNA spiked in.

The CDR3 spells CASSQDFSGVTNEKLFF. CDR3 bases: TGCGCCAGCAGCCAAGATTTCTCAGGCGTAACTAATGAAAAACTGTTTTTT. The chain is built from TRBV4-3 and TRBJ1-4; D is ambiguous. Germline CDR1 reads LGHNA; CDR2 reads YSLEER. The V end lost 0 bases, the J end lost 1 base, and 12 bases lay between the germline ends. The CDR3 has 17 amino acids.

This clonotype appeared many times. The V gene is TRBV29-1, the J gene TRBJ2-7, with 9 bases identical to TRBD2. Trimming cost V 6 bases and J 3 bases; bases outside gene matches: 18. The germline V gene encodes CDR1 SQVTM and CDR2 ANQGSEA. This CDR3 comprises 17 residues. CDR3 in amino acids: CSVTGTSTQLPLYEQYF. The CDR3 bases are TGCAGCGTGACCGGGACTAGCACCCAATTGCCCCTCTACGAGCAGTACTTC.

Details on this clonotype: A much larger clone is a single base away; this may be a read error. The V call is TRBV20-1, the J call TRBJ2-2; 7 positions agree with TRBD2. CDR3 length equals 17 residues. The V gene's germline CDR1 is DFQATT and CDR2 SNEGSKA (reference sequence). CDR3 loop: CSARALLAAKNTGELLF. CDR3 DNA: TGCAGTGCTAGAGCCCTCCTAGCGGCCAAGAACACCGGGGAGCTGCTTTTT.

The rearrangement uses TRBV20-1 and TRBJ2-3, with D perhaps matching TRBD2 (7 bases). The CDR3 covers 14 residues. Trimming cost V 0 bases and J 4 bases, with 11 bases left between them. Germline lookup yields CDR1 DFQATT and CDR2 SNEGSKA (reference sequence). CDR3 DNA: TGCAGTGCTAGAGAAGGGGGGGGGGCAGATACGCAGTATTTT. Protein: CSAREGGGADTQYF.

This clonotype was found many times. This chain links TRBV18 with TRBJ2-5; TRBD1 or TRBD2 may be the D gene (5 bases each). Germline V lookup: CDR1 KGHSH, CDR2 LQKENI. The CDR3 length is 16 residues. The germline V and J ends were trimmed by 3 bases and 4 bases, with 18 bases remaining between them. Here the CDR3 DNA reads TGTGCCAGCTCACCGTCAGGGTACCGGGACGTAGAGACCCAGTACTTC. It translates to CASSPSGYRDVETQYF.

The chain employs TRBV20-1 and TRBJ2-1; D might be TRBD1 (6 bases). Germline V gives CDR1 DFQATT, CDR2 SNEGSKA (reference sequence). The CDR3 has 15 residues. Trimming took off 0 bases at V and 4 bases at J, with 13 bases between the two ends. This chain's CDR3 is CSARDRAGVYNEQFF. The CDR3 bases are TGCAGTGCTAGAGATAGGGCAGGGGTTTACAATGAGCAGTTCTTC.

The chain recombines TRBV2 with TRBJ2-7, with a weak D call TRBD1 (6 bases). The CDR3 loop spans 13 amino acids. Germline lookup yields CDR1 SNHLY and CDR2 FYNNEI. V shed 3 bases and J shed 5 bases, with 11 bases lying between them. The CDR3 DNA follows: TGTGCCAGCAGTGAGGCTTGGGGGCACGAGCAGTACTTC. Amino acids: CASSEAWGHEQYF.

Note on this clonotype: This may stem from a read error, because a much larger clone lies one nucleotide away. The J gene is TRBJ2-6, the V gene TRBV3-1, with 8 bases identical to TRBD2. Germline CDR1 reads LGHDT; CDR2 reads YNNKEL (reference sequence). The CDR3 length is 15 residues. J was trimmed by 18 bases and V by 0 bases; bases with no gene match: 13. CDR3 residues: CASSQEGGGQPLPTF. CDR3 coding DNA: TGTGCCAGCAGCCAAGAAGGCGGGGGGCAGCCTCTCCCGACTTTC.

Notes on this clonotype: One end of the junction fails to match germline, which may point to a read error. The chain employs TRBV5-1 and TRBJ1-3, with 9 bases identical to TRBD1. The V gene's germline CDR1 is SGHRS and CDR2 YFSETQ. This CDR3 region has 15 residues. CDR3 DNA: TGCGCCAGCAGCCCCGGGACAGGGACTGGAAACACCGTATATTTT. Translated, it gives CASSPGTGTGNTVYF.

The CDR3 DNA sequence: TGCGCCAGCAGCCACGAATGGAGGGGCGATACGCAGTATTTT. Translating it yields CASSHEWRGDTQYF. This chain links TRBV4-1 with TRBJ2-3; maybe TRBD2 (6 bases). The CDR3 runs 14 residues. CDR1 is MGHRA and CDR2 is YSYEKL in the germline V gene. Deletions cut 3 bases from V and 6 bases from J, with 13 bases between.

Regarding this clonotype: Given a much more abundant clone one base away, this may be a read error. The V gene is TRBV11-2, the J gene TRBJ1-4, with D unresolved. The CDR3 is made up of 13 amino acids. CDR1 SGHAT and CDR2 FQNNGV come from the germline V gene. Trimming left V 5 bases short and J 8 bases short, with 12 bases between. The CDR3 spells CASSPDLSEKLFF. CDR3 DNA sequence: TGTGCCAGCAGCCCCGACTTAAGCGAAAAACTGTTTTTT.

This clonotype was counted at least ten times. CDR3 amino acids: CSVAGGPNSGNTIYF. The CDR3 DNA is TGCAGCGTTGCAGGGGGGCCCAACTCTGGAAACACCATATATTTT. The gene calls are TRBV29-1 and TRBJ1-3; 7 bases line up with TRBD1. CDR3 size: 15 residues. Unmatched junction bases numbered 6, after V lost 4 bases and J lost 0 bases. CDR1 is SQVTM and CDR2 is ANQGSEA in the germline V gene.

The chain links TRBV28 to TRBJ1-5; D gene uncertain. The V gene's germline CDR1 is MDHEN and CDR2 SYDVKM. Trimming stripped 7 bases from V and 3 bases from J, with 13 bases between. The CDR3 sequence is 14 residues long. The CDR3 region has the DNA TGTGCCAGCACCCCGGGCAGGCACAATCAGCCCCAGCATTTT. It translates to CASTPGRHNQPQHF.

This clonotype was counted ten times or more. This rearrangement joins TRBV5-1 to TRBJ1-1; 7 positions match TRBD1. After removal of 4 bases from V and 7 bases from J, the junction contained 4 bases not matched to a gene. The V gene's germline CDR1 is SGHRS and CDR2 YFSETQ. This CDR3 is built from 12 residues. CDR3 region: CASSHGTDEAFF. CDR3 bases: TGCGCCAGCAGCCACGGGACAGATGAAGCTTTCTTT.

This clonotype was seen ten or more times. The CDR3: CASSYEGHITGELFF. In DNA form, the CDR3 reads TGTGCCAGCAGTTACGAGGGACACATCACCGGGGAGCTGTTTTTT. The J gene is TRBJ2-2, the V gene TRBV6-2 or TRBV6-3; D is perhaps TRBD1 (6 bases). The CDR3 extends over 15 amino acids. V was trimmed by 2 bases and J by 4 bases, leaving 11 bases between them. In germline, CDR1 is MNHEY, CDR2 SVGEGT.